The entry below describes one TCR beta chain. The antigen remains unidentified. The data stem from a study of response to subunit inactivated influenza vaccine. Germline values: CDR1 DFQATT, CDR2 SNEGSKA (reference sequence). This CDR3 comprises 14 residues. The trim removed 5 bases at V and 4 bases at J, leaving 5 bases unmatched. Study outcomes and limitations: The authors offered the suggestion that each seasonal influenza vaccination recruits few new T cells.

Each CDR3 protein is one row after TCRdb ran MiXCR on the RT-PCR reads. The sample has roughly 500,000 distinct CDR3 sequences; approximately 15% are singletons. The source material was CD4+ T cells sorted from PBMCs, sampled approximately 25 months after vaccination. The TCR sequence derives from a man between 45 and 75 years old who received an inactivated influenza vaccine. This rearrangement joins TRBV20-1 to TRBJ2-1; 10 nucleotides align to TRBD2. For the CDR3, the DNA is TGCAGTGCTCCTAGCGGGAGTAAATACAATGAGCAGTTCTTC. Protein sequence: CSAPSGSKYNEQFF.